A selection of T cell receptor beta chains follows, all from one sample in a study of cytotoxic CD8 clonotypes in ibrutinib-treated CLL. Data came from immunoSEQ multiplex PCR; TCRdb stores just in-frame clones and leaves some out. The data show 100,000 to 150,000 clones, roughly 88% seen once. The sequences come from PBMCs, collected after 24 months of ibrutinib treatment. These receptors all stem from a human donor with chronic lymphocytic leukemia. The CDR3 runs from the conserved cysteine through the conserved F or W. The D gene is left open where the match is weak. Clone size is given for some rows only: seen once, a few or many times, or a class if the clone is expanded.

CASSLVAQLAEQYF TGTGCCAGCAGCTTAGTGGCACAACTTGCTGAGCAGTACTTC TRBJ2-7 . . TRBV7-2
CASSSLPPTSGGGRHTQYF TGTGCCAGCAGCTCCCTTCCCCCTACTAGCGGGGGGGGCCGGCATACGCAGTATTTT TRBJ2-3 . TRBD2 TRBV7-2
CASSLEGRQGDGYTF TGTGCCAGCAGCTTAGAGGGGCGGCAGGGGGATGGCTACACCTTC TRBJ1-2 few TRBD1 TRBV7-2
CASSPQDNEKLFF TGTGCCAGCAGCCCCCAAGATAATGAAAAACTGTTTTTT TRBJ1-4 . . TRBV5-5
CASSQWTSGGSDTQYF TGCGCCAGCAGCCAATGGACTAGCGGGGGGTCGGATACGCAGTATTTT TRBJ2-3 . TRBD2 TRBV4-3
CASSTTGRPGYEQYF TGTGCCAGCTCAACAACGGGACGTCCAGGCTACGAGCAGTACTTC TRBJ2-7 . . TRBV18
CASTSTGLGYTF TGTGCCAGTACATCCACAGGGTTGGGCTACACCTTC TRBJ1-2 . . TRBV19
CASSSTGSNSYEQYF TGTGCCAGCAGCTCGACAGGGTCGAACTCCTACGAGCAGTACTTC TRBJ2-7 . TRBD1 TRBV7-9
CASSPRTANYGYTF TGTGCCAGCAGCCCCCGGACGGCTAACTATGGCTACACCTTC TRBJ1-2 once . TRBV11-2
CATSRVAGQRPEAFF TGTGCCACCAGCAGAGTGGCAGGGCAAAGGCCTGAAGCTTTCTTT TRBJ1-1 . . TRBV15
CASSLGPGQGAREQYF TGTGCCAGCAGCTTGGGCCCGGGACAGGGGGCGCGGGAGCAGTACTTC TRBJ2-7 . TRBD1 TRBV5-5
CASSYRAGANVLTF TGTGCCAGCAGTTACAGGGCTGGGGCCAACGTCCTGACTTTC TRBJ2-6 few . TRBV27
CALLNRGSGGYTF TGTGCCCTCCTTAATAGGGGGTCAGGGGGCTACACCTTC TRBJ1-2 few . TRBV7-2